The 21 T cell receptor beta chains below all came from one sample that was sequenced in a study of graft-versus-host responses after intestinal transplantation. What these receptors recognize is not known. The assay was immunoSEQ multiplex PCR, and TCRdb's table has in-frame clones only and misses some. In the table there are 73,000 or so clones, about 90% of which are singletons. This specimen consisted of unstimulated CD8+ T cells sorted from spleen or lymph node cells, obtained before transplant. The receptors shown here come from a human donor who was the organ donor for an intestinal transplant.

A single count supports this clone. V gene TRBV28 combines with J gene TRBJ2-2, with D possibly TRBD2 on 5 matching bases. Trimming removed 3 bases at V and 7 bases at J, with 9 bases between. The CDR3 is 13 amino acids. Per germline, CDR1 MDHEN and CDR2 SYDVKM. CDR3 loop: CASSFAGSGELFF. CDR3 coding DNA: TGTGCCAGCAGTTTTGCGGGTAGCGGGGAGCTGTTTTTT.

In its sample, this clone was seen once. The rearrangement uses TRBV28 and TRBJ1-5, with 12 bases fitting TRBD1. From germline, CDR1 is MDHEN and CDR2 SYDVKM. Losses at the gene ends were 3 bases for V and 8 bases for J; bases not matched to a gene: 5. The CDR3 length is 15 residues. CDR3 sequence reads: CASSFRDRGREPQHF. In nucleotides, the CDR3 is TGTGCCAGCAGTTTTAGGGACAGGGGGCGAGAGCCCCAGCATTTT.

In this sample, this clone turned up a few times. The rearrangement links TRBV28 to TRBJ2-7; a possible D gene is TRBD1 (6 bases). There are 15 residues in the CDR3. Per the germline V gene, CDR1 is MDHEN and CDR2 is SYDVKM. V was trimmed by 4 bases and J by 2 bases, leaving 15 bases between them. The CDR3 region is CASSSDRPWPYEQYV. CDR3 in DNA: TGTGCCAGCAGTTCCGACAGGCCGTGGCCCTACGAGCAGTACGTC.

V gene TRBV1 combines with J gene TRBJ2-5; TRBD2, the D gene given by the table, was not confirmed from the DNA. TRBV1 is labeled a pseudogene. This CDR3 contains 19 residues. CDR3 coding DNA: TGCACCAGCAGCCAAGATCAGGGAAGGACTAGCGGCTTCCAAGAGACCCAGTACTTC. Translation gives CTSSQDQGRTSGFQETQYF.

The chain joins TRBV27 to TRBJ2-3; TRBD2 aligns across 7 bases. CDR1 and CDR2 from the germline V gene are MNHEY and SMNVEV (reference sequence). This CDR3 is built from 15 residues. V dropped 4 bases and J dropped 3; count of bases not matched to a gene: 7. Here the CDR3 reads CASSSEAGMTDTQYF. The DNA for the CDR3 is TGTGCCAGCAGTTCCGAAGCGGGGATGACAGATACGCAGTATTTT.

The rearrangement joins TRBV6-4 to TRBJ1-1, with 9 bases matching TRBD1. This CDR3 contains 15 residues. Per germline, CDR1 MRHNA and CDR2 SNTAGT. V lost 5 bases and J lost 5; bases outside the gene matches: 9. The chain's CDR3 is CASSPGDRETTEAFF. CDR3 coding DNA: TGTGCCAGCAGTCCCGGGGACAGGGAGACGACTGAAGCTTTCTTT.

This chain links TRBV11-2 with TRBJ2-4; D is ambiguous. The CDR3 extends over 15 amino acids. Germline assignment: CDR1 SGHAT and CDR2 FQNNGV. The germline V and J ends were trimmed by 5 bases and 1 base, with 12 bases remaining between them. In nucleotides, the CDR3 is TGTGCCAGCAGCCGAGCGATTGGGGCCAAAAACATTCAGTACTTC. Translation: CASSRAIGAKNIQYF. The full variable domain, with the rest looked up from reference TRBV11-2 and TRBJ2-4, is EAGVAQSPRYKIIEKRQSVAFWCNPISGHATLYWYQQILGQGPKLLIQFQNNGVVDDSQLPKDRFSAERLKGVDSTLKIQPAKLEDSAVYLCASSRAIGAKNIQYFGAGTRLSVL.

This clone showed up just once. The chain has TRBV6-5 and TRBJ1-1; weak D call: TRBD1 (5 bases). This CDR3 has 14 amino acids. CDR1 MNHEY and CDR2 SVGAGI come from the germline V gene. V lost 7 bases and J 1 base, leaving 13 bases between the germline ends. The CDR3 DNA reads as TGTGCCAGCACCCGAGACAGTCGGAACACTGAAGCTTTCTTT. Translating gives CASTRDSRNTEAFF.

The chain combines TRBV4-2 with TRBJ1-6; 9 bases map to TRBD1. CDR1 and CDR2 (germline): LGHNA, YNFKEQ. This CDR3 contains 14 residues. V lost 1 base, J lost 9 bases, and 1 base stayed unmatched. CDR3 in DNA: TGTGCCAGCAGCCAAGTGGACAGGGGTTCACCCCTCCACTTT. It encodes CASSQVDRGSPLHF.

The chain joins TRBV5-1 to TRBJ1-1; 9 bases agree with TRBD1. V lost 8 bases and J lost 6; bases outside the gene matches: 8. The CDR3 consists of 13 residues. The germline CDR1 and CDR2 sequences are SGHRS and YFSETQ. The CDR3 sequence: CASRLQGAPEAFF. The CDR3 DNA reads TGCGCCAGTCGTCTACAGGGGGCGCCTGAAGCTTTCTTT.

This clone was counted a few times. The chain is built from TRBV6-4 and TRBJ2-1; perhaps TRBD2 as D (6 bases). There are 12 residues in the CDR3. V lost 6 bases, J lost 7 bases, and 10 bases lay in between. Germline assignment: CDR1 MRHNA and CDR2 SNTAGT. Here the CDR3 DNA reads TGTGCCAGCAGCTCCGGGACTAATGAGCAGTTCTTC. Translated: CASSSGTNEQFF.

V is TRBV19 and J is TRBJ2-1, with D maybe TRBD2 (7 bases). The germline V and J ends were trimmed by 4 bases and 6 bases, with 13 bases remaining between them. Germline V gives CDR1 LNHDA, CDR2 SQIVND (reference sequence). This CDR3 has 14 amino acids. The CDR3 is CASSRLGGANEQFF. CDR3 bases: TGTGCCAGTAGTAGGCTGGGGGGGGCCAATGAGCAGTTCTTC.

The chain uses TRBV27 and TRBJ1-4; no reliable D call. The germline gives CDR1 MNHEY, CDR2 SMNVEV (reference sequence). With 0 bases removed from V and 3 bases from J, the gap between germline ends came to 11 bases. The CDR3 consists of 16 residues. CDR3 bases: TGTGCCAGCAGTTTATCCGGGGTCCACTCTAATGAAAAACTGTTTTTT. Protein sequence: CASSLSGVHSNEKLFF.

CDR3 sequence: CASSLGVGSYEQYV. For the CDR3, the DNA is TGTGCCAGCAGCTTAGGGGTAGGTAGCTACGAGCAGTACGTC. The chain carries TRBV7-9 and TRBJ2-7; D gene uncertain. Trimming left V 1 base short and J 3 bases short, with 10 bases between. The CDR3 has 14 amino acids. Germline assignment: CDR1 SEHNR and CDR2 FQNEAQ (reference sequence).

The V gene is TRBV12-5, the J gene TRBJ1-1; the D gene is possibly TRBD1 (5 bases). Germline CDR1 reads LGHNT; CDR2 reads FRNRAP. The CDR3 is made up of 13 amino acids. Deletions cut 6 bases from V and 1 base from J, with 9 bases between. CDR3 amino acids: CASGQTENTEAFF. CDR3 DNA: TGTGCTAGTGGGCAGACAGAGAACACTGAAGCTTTCTTT.

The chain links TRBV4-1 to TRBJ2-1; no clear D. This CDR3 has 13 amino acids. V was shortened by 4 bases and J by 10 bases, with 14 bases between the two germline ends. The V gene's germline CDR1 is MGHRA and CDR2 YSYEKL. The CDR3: CASSPLISGEQFF. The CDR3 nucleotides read TGCGCCAGCAGCCCACTAATATCCGGGGAGCAGTTCTTC.

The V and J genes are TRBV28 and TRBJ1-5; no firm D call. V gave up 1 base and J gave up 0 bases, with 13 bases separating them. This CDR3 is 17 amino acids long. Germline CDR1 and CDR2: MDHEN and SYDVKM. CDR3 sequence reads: CASSLLSGDTSNQPQHF. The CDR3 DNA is TGTGCCAGCAGTTTATTAAGCGGAGACACTAGCAATCAGCCCCAGCATTTT.

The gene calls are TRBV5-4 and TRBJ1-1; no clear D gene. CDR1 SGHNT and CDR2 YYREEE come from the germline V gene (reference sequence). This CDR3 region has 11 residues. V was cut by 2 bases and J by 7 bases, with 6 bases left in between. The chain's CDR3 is CASSFGIEAFF. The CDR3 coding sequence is TGTGCCAGCAGCTTCGGGATTGAAGCTTTCTTT.

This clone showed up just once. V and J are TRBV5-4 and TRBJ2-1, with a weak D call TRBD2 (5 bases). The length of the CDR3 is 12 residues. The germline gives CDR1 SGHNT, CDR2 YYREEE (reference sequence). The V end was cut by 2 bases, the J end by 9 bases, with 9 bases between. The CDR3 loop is CASSFLGSEQFF. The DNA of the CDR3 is TGTGCCAGCAGCTTCTTGGGGAGTGAGCAGTTCTTC.

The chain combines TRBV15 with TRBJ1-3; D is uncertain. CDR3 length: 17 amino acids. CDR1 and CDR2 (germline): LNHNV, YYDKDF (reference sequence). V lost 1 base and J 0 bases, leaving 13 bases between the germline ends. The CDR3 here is CATSRGLEISSGNTIYF. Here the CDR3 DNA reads TGTGCCACCAGCAGAGGGTTAGAGATTAGCTCTGGAAACACCATATATTTT.

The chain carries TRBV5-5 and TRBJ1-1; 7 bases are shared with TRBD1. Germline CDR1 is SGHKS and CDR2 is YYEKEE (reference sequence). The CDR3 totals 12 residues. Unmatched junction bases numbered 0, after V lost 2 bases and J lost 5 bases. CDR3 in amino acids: CASSLQGTEAFF. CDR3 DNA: TGTGCCAGCAGCTTACAGGGGACTGAAGCTTTCTTT.